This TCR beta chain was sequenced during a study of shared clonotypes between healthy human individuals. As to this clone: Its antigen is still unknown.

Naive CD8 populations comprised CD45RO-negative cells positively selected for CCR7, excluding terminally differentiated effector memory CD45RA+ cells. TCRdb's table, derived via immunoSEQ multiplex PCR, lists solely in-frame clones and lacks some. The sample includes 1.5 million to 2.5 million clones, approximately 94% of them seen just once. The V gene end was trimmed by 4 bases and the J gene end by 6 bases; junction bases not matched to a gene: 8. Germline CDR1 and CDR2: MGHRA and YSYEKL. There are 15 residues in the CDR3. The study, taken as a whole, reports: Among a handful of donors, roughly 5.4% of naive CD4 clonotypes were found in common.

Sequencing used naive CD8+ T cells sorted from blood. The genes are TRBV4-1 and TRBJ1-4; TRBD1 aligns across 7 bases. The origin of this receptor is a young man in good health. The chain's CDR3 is CASSPQGENYEKLFF. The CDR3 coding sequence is TGCGCCAGCAGCCCCCAGGGGGAGAATTATGAAAAACTGTTTTTT.